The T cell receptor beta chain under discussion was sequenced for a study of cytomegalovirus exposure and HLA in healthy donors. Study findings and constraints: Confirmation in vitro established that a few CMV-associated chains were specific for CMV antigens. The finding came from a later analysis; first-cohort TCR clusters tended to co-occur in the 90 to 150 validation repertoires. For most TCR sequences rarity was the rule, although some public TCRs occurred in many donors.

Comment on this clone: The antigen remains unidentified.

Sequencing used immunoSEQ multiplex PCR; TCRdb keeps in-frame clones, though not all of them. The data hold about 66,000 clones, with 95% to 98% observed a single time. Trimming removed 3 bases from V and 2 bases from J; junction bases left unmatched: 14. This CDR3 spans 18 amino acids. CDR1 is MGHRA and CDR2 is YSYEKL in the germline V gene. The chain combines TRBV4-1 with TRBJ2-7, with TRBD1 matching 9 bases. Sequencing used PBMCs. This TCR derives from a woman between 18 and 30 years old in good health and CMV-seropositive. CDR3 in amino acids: CASSHEPPGQGFPYEQYF. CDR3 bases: TGCGCCAGCAGCCATGAACCACCGGGACAGGGATTCCCCTACGAGCAGTACTTC.